This passage covers 18 T cell receptor beta chains from one sample sequenced in a study of shared clonotypes between healthy human individuals. Produced via immunoSEQ multiplex PCR; TCRdb's table is partial and in-frame only. The sample holds over a million clones; roughly 75% are singletons and the top ten take roughly 1.5%. Material: memory CD4+ T cells sorted from blood. Specified subset: CD45RA-negative fraction. The receptors come from a man aged 18 to 29 in good health.

This clone has just a few counts. The same CDR3 arises from other DNA sequences in this sample as well. The chain joins TRBV5-1 to TRBJ2-3, with a tentative D call TRBD1 (5 bases). CDR1 SGHRS and CDR2 YFSETQ come from the germline V gene. CDR3 length equals 13 residues. The V end was cut by 1 base, the J end by 6 bases, with 9 bases between. CDR3 residues: CASSLRGVDTQYF. DNA for the CDR3: TGCGCCAGCAGCTTGAGGGGTGTGGATACGCAGTATTTT.

This chain connects TRBV10-3 to TRBJ1-2; D unclear. V was cut by 4 bases and J by 1 base, with 7 bases left in between. This CDR3 spans 13 amino acids. CDR1 ENHRY and CDR2 SYGVKD come from the germline V gene. The CDR3 region is CAISVQLNYGYTF. The CDR3 region has the DNA TGTGCCATCAGTGTACAGCTTAACTATGGCTACACCTTC.

The V and J genes are TRBV19 and TRBJ1-2; possibly TRBD1 for D (6 bases). The V and J ends lost 7 bases and 0 bases respectively, with 12 bases between them. This CDR3 has 14 residues. Per germline, CDR1 LNHDA and CDR2 SQIVND (reference sequence). CDR3 nucleotides: TGTGCCAGTATCTTACGGACAGCTAACTATGGCTACACCTTC. Encoded protein: CASILRTANYGYTF.

The chain has TRBV5-4 and TRBJ2-7, with no clear D. Germline V gene data show CDR1 as SGHNT and CDR2 as YYREEE (reference sequence). V lost 1 base to trimming and J lost 2 bases, with 16 bases between them. CDR3 length equals 16 residues. The CDR3 loop is CASSLPSAPLAYEQYF. CDR3 DNA: TGTGCCAGCAGCTTGCCATCCGCCCCTCTCGCCTACGAGCAGTACTTC. Using reference TRBV5-4 and TRBJ2-7 for the parts outside the CDR3, the full variable domain is ETGVTQSPTHLIKTRGQQVTLRCSSQSGHNTVSWYQQALGQGPQFIFQYYREEENGRGNFPPRFSGLQFPNYSSELNVNALELDDSALYLCASSLPSAPLAYEQYFGPGTRLTVT.

The chain uses TRBV11-2 and TRBJ1-6, with no clear D. V lost 2 bases to trimming and J lost 5 bases, with 7 bases between them. CDR1 and CDR2 (germline): SGHAT, FQNNGV. The CDR3 totals 14 residues. CDR3: CASSLQVNNSPLHF. The CDR3 coding sequence is TGTGCCAGCAGCTTACAGGTTAATAATTCACCCCTCCACTTT.

V usage is TRBV7-9 and J usage is TRBJ1-5; maybe TRBD1 (5 bases). The germline V gene encodes CDR1 SEHNR and CDR2 FQNEAQ (reference sequence). CDR3 length equals 15 residues. V lost 5 bases and J lost 3, with 14 bases in between. The DNA of the CDR3 is TGTGCCAGCAGCCAGGGAAACCTTACCAATCAGCCCCAGCATTTT. Its protein product is CASSQGNLTNQPQHF.

The rearrangement links TRBV4-1 to TRBJ2-1; 15 bases line up with TRBD2. CDR1 is MGHRA and CDR2 is YSYEKL in the germline V gene. J gave up 6 bases and V 4 bases, and 4 bases lay outside the gene matches. The CDR3 runs 16 residues. CDR3 sequence reads: CASSPGTSGRLNEQFF. CDR3 in DNA: TGCGCCAGCAGCCCTGGGACTAGCGGGAGGCTCAATGAGCAGTTCTTC.

V and J are TRBV2 and TRBJ2-7; the match to TRBD2 covers 14 bases. From germline, CDR1 is SNHLY and CDR2 FYNNEI. With V trimmed by 5 bases and J by 7 bases, 7 bases remained unmatched. The length of the CDR3 is 15 residues. This CDR3 is CASSPPGLAGVEQYF. The CDR3, as DNA: TGTGCCAGCAGTCCTCCGGGACTAGCGGGAGTGGAGCAGTACTTC.

This clone has just one count. The sample has other DNA sequences that encode this CDR3 too. J is TRBJ2-2 and V is TRBV5-1, with no clear D. Germline V gene sequence: CDR1 SGHRS, CDR2 YFSETQ. The V end lost 0 bases, the J end lost 0 bases, and 6 bases lay between the germline ends. The CDR3 consists of 15 residues. CDR3 bases: TGCGCCAGCAGCTTGGGGACGACGAACACCGGGGAGCTGTTTTTT. Protein sequence: CASSLGTTNTGELFF.

This chain joins TRBV9 and TRBJ2-7, with D possibly being TRBD1 or TRBD2 (5 bases each). V shed 5 bases and J shed 5 bases, with 17 bases lying between them. The CDR3 contains 14 residues. Germline assignment: CDR1 SGDLS and CDR2 YYNGEE. CDR3 protein: CASRRTAGAHEQYF. CDR3 sequence (DNA): TGTGCCAGCAGAAGGACTGCTGGGGCCCACGAGCAGTACTTC.

This clone was counted once. A much larger clonotype is one base distant, so this may be a read error. The same CDR3 arises from other DNA sequences in this sample as well. The chain has TRBV7-9 and TRBJ2-3; 7 bases are shared with TRBD2. V was clipped by 1 base and J by 3 bases; unmatched bases: 1. Germline V gives CDR1 SEHNR, CDR2 FQNEAQ (reference sequence). The CDR3 loop spans 14 amino acids. CDR3 bases: TGTGCCAGCAGCTTAGAGGGACTAACAGATACGCAGTATTTT. Protein sequence: CASSLEGLTDTQYF.

Turning to this clone: The same CDR3 can be traced to other DNA sequences in this sample. The V gene is TRBV5-6, the J gene TRBJ2-3; 9 nucleotides align to TRBD1. The V segment lost 4 bases and the J segment 3 bases; nucleotides outside the gene matches: 9. The CDR3 length is 16 residues. Germline V gene data show CDR1 as SGHDT and CDR2 as YYEEEE. CDR3 sequence: CASSPDRGGGTDTQYF. DNA of the CDR3: TGTGCCAGCAGCCCAGACAGGGGGGGCGGAACAGATACGCAGTATTTT.

The V gene is TRBV25-1, the J gene TRBJ2-7, with D unresolved. Germline CDR1 is MGHDK and CDR2 is SYGVNS. CDR3 size: 11 residues. Trimming pared 10 bases from V and 6 bases from J, leaving 13 bases between. As DNA, the CDR3 is TGTGCCACCCCACCGAACTGCGAGCAGTACTTC. This sequence encodes CATPPNCEQYF.

The CDR3 loop is CASSASPVEVNEQFF. The CDR3 coding sequence is TGTGCCAGCAGCGCTAGCCCAGTCGAGGTCAATGAGCAGTTCTTC. This chain connects TRBV9 to TRBJ2-1; a weak D match, TRBD2 (5 bases). There are 15 residues in the CDR3. Germline values: CDR1 SGDLS, CDR2 YYNGEE. V was shortened by 3 bases and J by 6 bases, with 16 bases between the two germline ends.

A note on this clone: Other DNA sequences in the same sample also yield this CDR3. The chain combines TRBV5-1 with TRBJ2-2; TRBD2 aligns across 7 bases. Germline V gene data show CDR1 as SGHRS and CDR2 as YFSETQ. The CDR3 consists of 15 residues. V was clipped by 0 bases and J by 1 base; unmatched bases: 0. The CDR3 sequence: CASSLERGNTGELFF. For the CDR3, the DNA is TGCGCCAGCAGCTTGGAGCGGGGGAACACCGGGGAGCTGTTTTTT.

The rearrangement joins TRBV30 to TRBJ2-7, with D possibly being TRBD1 (6 bases). The germline V and J ends were trimmed by 3 bases and 2 bases, with 8 bases remaining between them. CDR1 and CDR2 (germline): GTSNPN, SVGIG (reference sequence). This CDR3 comprises 12 residues. In DNA, the CDR3 is TGTGCCTGGAGCGCAGGGGCCTACGAGCAGTACTTC. This codes for CAWSAGAYEQYF.

The chain uses TRBV7-9 and TRBJ2-4, with 10 bases that match TRBD1. CDR1 and CDR2 (germline): SEHNR, FQNEAQ (reference sequence). The CDR3 covers 16 residues. The V segment lost 4 bases and the J segment 1 base; nucleotides outside the gene matches: 4. The CDR3 DNA sequence: TGTGCCAGCAGCTGGGGACAGGGGAAGGCCAAAAACATTCAGTACTTC. Protein: CASSWGQGKAKNIQYF.

V gene TRBV9 combines with J gene TRBJ2-2; TRBD2 agrees at 15 bases. With V trimmed by 4 bases and J by 7 bases, 5 bases remained unmatched. Germline V gene data show CDR1 as SGDLS and CDR2 as YYNGEE. The CDR3 covers 16 residues. In nucleotides, the CDR3 is TGTGCCAGCAGCACCGGGACTAGCGGGAGGAGCGGGGAGCTGTTTTTT. This codes for CASSTGTSGRSGELFF.